This T cell receptor beta chain was sequenced for a study of CD8+ T cells in alopecia areata. With 6 bases removed from V and 8 bases from J, the gap between germline ends came to 16 bases. The CDR3 length is 13 residues. Per germline, CDR1 SEHNR and CDR2 FQNEAQ (reference sequence). Sequencing used cDNA as its template, made by extracting RNA and reverse transcribing it. Sequencing used immunoSEQ multiplex PCR; TCRdb keeps in-frame clones, though not all of them. This sample has about 220,000 clones; less than 75% occur once, and the top ten carry approximately 1.4%. Treatment in this sample: oral pan-JAK inhibitor, 5-10 mg twice daily.

This chain uses TRBV7-9 with TRBJ1-2, with a possible D match to TRBD1 (5 bases). The sequences come from CD4+ T cells sorted from blood, collected at week 4, from a patient treated with tofacitinib. This TCR was recovered from a human donor with alopecia areata. The DNA for the CDR3 is TGTGCCAGCAGACCCGGGACCGAGGGAGGCTACACCTTC. Protein sequence: CASRPGTEGGYTF.